These T cell receptor beta chains were read from a single sample in a study of beta chain features in type 1 diabetes. Sequencing was performed with immunoSEQ multiplex PCR; in TCRdb, only in-frame clones are kept and a portion is missing. The sample contains roughly 260,000 clones, just over 20% of which appear only once. Sequencing was carried out using naive CD4+ T cells from blood. The receptor source for this set is a woman aged 40-49 years with type 1 diabetes. CDR3s include the opening cysteine and the closing phenylalanine or tryptophan. Fields, in order: J gene, clone size, V gene, D gene, CDR3 DNA, CDR3 protein. D genes are given only for firm matches. Clone size, where shown, is once, few, many, or a class for clones that have expanded.

>TRBJ2-5|.|TRBV7-3|.
TGTGCCAGCAGCTTCGGCGGTCAAGAGACCCAGTACTTC
CASSFGGQETQYF
>TRBJ1-1|.|TRBV14|.
TGTGCCAGCAGCGCCCGGGAGGGGACGGTGAACACTGAAGCTTTCTTT
CASSAREGTVNTEAFF
>TRBJ2-5|.|TRBV2|.
TGTGCCAGCAGTGAGGGCCAGGGGCAAGAGACCCAGTACTTC
CASSEGQGQETQYF
>TRBJ2-7|few|TRBV7-9|.
TGTGCCAGCAGCTTAGCGGGAGGCTCCTACGAGCAGTACTTC
CASSLAGGSYEQYF
>TRBJ1-1|few|TRBV5-1|TRBD1
TGCGCCAGCAGCGCCCTTCAGGGGGATAGCACTGAAGCTTTCTTT
CASSALQGDSTEAFF
>TRBJ2-1|.|TRBV7-6|.
TGTGCCAGCAGCTTAACCGACGGGAGCTCCTACAATGAGCAGTTCTTC
CASSLTDGSSYNEQFF
>TRBJ2-7|few|TRBV29-1|.
TGCAGCGCCTCGACACTTCCCTCCTACGAGCAGTACTTC
CSASTLPSYEQYF
>TRBJ2-1|few|TRBV30|.
TGTGCCTGGAGGCCCGGGTCTAGGAGGGACAATGAGCAGTTCTTC
CAWRPGSRRDNEQFF
>TRBJ1-1|.|TRBV9|.
TGTGCCAGCAGCGAGGGAACAGGGTTAATGAACACTGAAGCTTTCTTT
CASSEGTGLMNTEAFF
>TRBJ2-5|few|TRBV5-4|TRBD2
TGTGCCAGCAGCTTGGGGACTAGTGCCGAGACCCAGTACTTC
CASSLGTSAETQYF
>TRBJ2-7|.|TRBV9|TRBD1
TGTGCCAGCAGCGAAACAGGGGGTCTCCCGTACGAGCAGTACTTC
CASSETGGLPYEQYF
>TRBJ2-7|.|TRBV7-2|.
TGTGCCAGCAGCCGAACGGGGGGCCCTTACGAGCAGTACTTC
CASSRTGGPYEQYF
>TRBJ1-1|few|TRBV15|.
TGTGCCACCAGCAGACTTACTCAGGGTTCTGAAGCTTTCTTT
CATSRLTQGSEAFF
>TRBJ2-5|.|TRBV10-3|TRBD1
TGTGCCATCTCGGACAGGGACCCACAAGAGACCCAGTACTTC
CAISDRDPQETQYF
>TRBJ2-3|.|TRBV4-3|.
TGCGCCAGCAGCCAAAGTGGCGGGGGCACAGATACGCAGTATTTT
CASSQSGGGTDTQYF
>TRBJ2-7|.|TRBV29-1|TRBD1
TGCAGCGTTGCCCCCCGACAGGGAACCTACGAGCAGTACTTC
CSVAPRQGTYEQYF
>TRBJ1-2|.|TRBV6-5|.
TGTGCCAGCAGTTACTCGACCCCAGGCGACTATGGCTACACCTTC
CASSYSTPGDYGYTF
>TRBJ1-2|.|TRBV5-5|.
TGTGCCAGCAGCTTGGAAACAGGCGCTAACTATGGCTACACCTTC
CASSLETGANYGYTF
>TRBJ2-5|few|TRBV29-1|TRBD1
TGCAGCGGCCGGACAGGGGTACAGTCAGAGACCCAGTACTTC
CSGRTGVQSETQYF
>TRBJ2-1|.|TRBV7-6|TRBD2
TGTGCCAGCAGCTTAGTTAGCGGGGTTTACAATGAGCAGTTCTTC
CASSLVSGVYNEQFF
>TRBJ1-5|.|TRBV29-1|.
TGCAGCGTTGTTTGGACAGCACCAAATCAGCCCCAGCATTTT
CSVVWTAPNQPQHF
>TRBJ2-5|few|TRBV18|TRBD1
TGTGCCAGCTCACCTTACCTGGGACAGCAAGAGACCCAGTACTTC
CASSPYLGQQETQYF
>TRBJ2-5|few|TRBV2|.
TGTGCCAGCAGTGAAGGTCCGTTGGGCGGGGAGACCCAGTACTTC
CASSEGPLGGETQYF
>TRBJ1-1|.|TRBV4-1|TRBD1
TGCGCCAGCAGCCACCACAGGGGAATGAACACTGAAGCTTTCTTT
CASSHHRGMNTEAFF
>TRBJ2-1|few|TRBV4-3|.
TGCGCCAGCAGCCAAGTAGGCTGGCGGGAAGGAAATGAGCAGTTCTTC
CASSQVGWREGNEQFF
>TRBJ2-1|.|TRBV19|TRBD1
TGTGCCAGTAGTACGACAGGGGCCCTCCATCCCTACAATGAGCAGTTCTTC
CASSTTGALHPYNEQFF
>TRBJ2-7|.|TRBV9|.
TGTGCCAGCAGCGTAGCTCCTAGACGCCCCTACGAGCAGTACTTC
CASSVAPRRPYEQYF
>TRBJ2-4|.|TRBV9|TRBD2
TGTGCCAGCAGCGTAGACGGGGGGTTAGCCAAAAACATTCAGTACTTC
CASSVDGGLAKNIQYF
>TRBJ1-4|.|TRBV2|.
TGTGCCAGCGCGACCCAGGGGGAAAAACTGTTTTTT
CASATQGEKLFF
>TRBJ2-2|.|TRBV7-2|.
TGTGCCAGCAGCTTCACTAGCCTGAACACCGGGGAGCTGTTTTTT
CASSFTSLNTGELFF
>TRBJ1-2|few|TRBV29-1|TRBD1
TGCAGCGCCATCAGACCCGACAGGGTCGGCTACACCTTC
CSAIRPDRVGYTF
>TRBJ2-3|few|TRBV11-2|.
TGTGCCAGCAGCTTATCTACACCGTTTGGGCCAGATACGCAGTATTTT
CASSLSTPFGPDTQYF
>TRBJ1-2|.|TRBV5-4|.
TGTGCCAGCAGCCAAGATCCAGAATCCTCATATGGCTACACCTTC
CASSQDPESSYGYTF
>TRBJ2-7|few|TRBV4-3|TRBD1
TGCGCCAGCAGCCACTACGGGACAGGGAGCTACGAGCAGTACTTC
CASSHYGTGSYEQYF
>TRBJ1-6|.|TRBV7-9|.
TGTGCCAGCAGCTGGACGGGGAGAGGTGCACCCCTCCACTTT
CASSWTGRGAPLHF
>TRBJ2-1|few|TRBV7-3|TRBD2
TGTGCCAGCAGCTTAAGGGGGACTAGCCCCCTCAATGAGCAGTTCTTC
CASSLRGTSPLNEQFF
>TRBJ2-5|.|TRBV7-2|TRBD2
TGTGCCAGCAGCTGGACTAGCGGGAGATGGGAGACCCAGTACTTC
CASSWTSGRWETQYF
>TRBJ1-1|.|TRBV4-1|.
TGCGCCAGCAGCCAAGGGAGGGCAAAGATGAACACTGAAGCTTTCTTT
CASSQGRAKMNTEAFF
>TRBJ2-3|few|TRBV10-3|.
TGTGCCATCAGTGGACTGGAGGATACGCAGTATTTT
CAISGLEDTQYF
>TRBJ2-7|.|TRBV10-3|.
TGTGCCATCAGTGATAGACAGCCTAGCTCCTACGAGCAGTACTTC
CAISDRQPSSYEQYF
>TRBJ2-3|few|TRBV7-3|.
TGTGCCAGCAGCTTAAGGCTAGCCGTTAGCACAGATACGCAGTATTTT
CASSLRLAVSTDTQYF
>TRBJ2-7|.|TRBV2|TRBD1
TGTGCCAGCAGGGACGGACAGGGGTTATCCTACGAGCAGTACTTC
CASRDGQGLSYEQYF
>TRBJ2-6|.|TRBV30|TRBD1
TGTGCCTGTGACAGGGAAGCTGGGGCCAACGTCCTGACTTTC
CACDREAGANVLTF
>TRBJ1-2|.|TRBV29-1|.
TGCAGCGTTGAAGAGGGCGGGAACTATGGCTACACCTTC
CSVEEGGNYGYTF
>TRBJ1-1|few|TRBV29-1|.
TGCAGCGTGGGGGGGTACACTGAAGCTTTCTTT
CSVGGYTEAFF
>TRBJ1-1|few|TRBV29-1|.
TGCAGCGTTGAACAGTCAAACACTGAAGCTTTCTTT
CSVEQSNTEAFF
>TRBJ2-1|.|TRBV11-3|.
TGTGCCAGCAGCCCGTCGCCAGGGGCGGATGAGCAGTTCTTC
CASSPSPGADEQFF
>TRBJ2-6|.|TRBV7-8|.
TGTGCCAGCAGCTTAGTGGCCGGGGCCAACGTCCTGACTTTC
CASSLVAGANVLTF
>TRBJ1-2|few|TRBV4-3|TRBD1
TGCGCCAGCAGCCACAAAGGGACAGGGGGATACACCTTC
CASSHKGTGGYTF
>TRBJ2-3|few|TRBV4-1|.
TGCGCCAGCAGCCAAGCTGAGGCACGACGAGATACGCAGTATTTT
CASSQAEARRDTQYF
>TRBJ2-7|few|TRBV11-2|.
TGTGCCAGCAGCCCGACAGGCTACGAGCAGTACTTC
CASSPTGYEQYF
>TRBJ1-1|.|TRBV5-1|.
TGCGCCAGCAGGGAGGGGACGAAAGGTGAAGCTTTCTTT
CASREGTKGEAFF
>TRBJ1-5|.|TRBV28|.
TGTGCCAGCAGTTTATTTAGTCAGCCCCAGCATTTT
CASSLFSQPQHF
>TRBJ1-2|.|TRBV14|.
TGTGCCAGCAGCCAAGACCTAGGTGGCTACACCTTC
CASSQDLGGYTF
>TRBJ1-1|.|TRBV5-6|TRBD1
TGTGCCAGCAGCTTGAGGGGGACAGGGAATACCATAACTGAAGCTTTCTTT
CASSLRGTGNTITEAFF